The 31 T cell receptor beta chains presented below share a single source sample, sequenced in a study of molecular identifiers for immune sequencing clone quantification. TCRdb analysed the PCR reads with MiXCR anew, one entry per CDR3 protein. Here the sample spans about 640,000 distinct CDR3 sequences, roughly 21% being singletons. Sequencing was performed on naive CD8+ T cells from blood, with Jurkat cell RNA spiked in. Specified subset: FACS-sorted CD8+CD4-CCR7+CD45RA+ naive T cells. These receptors originate from a human donor in good health. Some libraries in this study had Jurkat cell RNA spiked in.

The chain has TRBV10-3 and TRBJ2-7; 10 nucleotides match TRBD1. The germline V gene has CDR1 ENHRY and CDR2 SYGVKD. The V segment lost 1 base and the J segment 2 bases; nucleotides outside the gene matches: 2. This CDR3 is built from 15 residues. The CDR3 nucleotides are TGTGCCATCAGTGAGTTGGGACAGGGGACCTACGAGCAGTACTTC. Translation: CAISELGQGTYEQYF.

In this sample, this clonotype turned up a few times. The rearrangement links TRBV27 to TRBJ1-2; no definite D call. Germline CDR1 MNHEY, CDR2 SMNVEV (reference sequence). The CDR3 contains 13 residues. V dropped 0 bases and J dropped 3 bases, with 5 bases sitting between them. This CDR3 reads CASSLSVYYGYTF. The DNA for the CDR3 is TGTGCCAGCAGTTTATCAGTCTACTATGGCTACACCTTC.

This clonotype was seen at least ten times. This chain's CDR3 is CASSLAGTPTSLTNEKLFF. The CDR3 bases are TGTGCCAGCTCACTAGCGGGAACCCCAACTTCATTGACGAATGAAAAACTGTTTTTT. The chain couples TRBV18 to TRBJ1-4; no firm D call. Trimming took off 4 bases at V and 5 bases at J, with 26 bases between the two ends. CDR3 size: 19 residues. The germline CDR1 and CDR2 sequences are KGHSH and LQKENI.

The chain couples TRBV9 to TRBJ2-2, with 9 bases lining up with TRBD1. The CDR3 sequence is 16 residues long. The germline V gene encodes CDR1 SGDLS and CDR2 YYNGEE. V lost 0 bases to trimming and J lost 7 bases; unmatched junction nucleotides: 7. CDR3 amino acids: CASSVAFGQGNGELFF. The CDR3 DNA reads as TGTGCCAGCAGCGTAGCTTTCGGACAGGGGAACGGGGAGCTGTTTTTT. The full variable domain, rest sourced from reference TRBV9 and TRBJ2-2, is DSGVTQTPKHLITATGQRVTLRCSPRSGDLSVYWYQQSLDQGLQFLIQYYNGEERAKGNILERFSAQQFPDLHSELNLSSLELGDSALYFCASSVAFGQGNGELFFGEGSRLTVL.

This clonotype was recorded at least ten times. V gene TRBV15 combines with J gene TRBJ2-7; TRBD1 matches at 8 bases. Germline loops: CDR1 LNHNV, CDR2 YYDKDF (reference sequence). This CDR3 is 13 amino acids long. Trimming at V came to 3 bases and at J to 3 bases, leaving 1 base not matched to a gene. The CDR3 DNA reads as TGTGCCACCAGCAGCGACAGGGGCTACGAGCAGTACTTC. Its protein is CATSSDRGYEQYF. Complete variable domain (other parts from reference TRBV15 and TRBJ2-7): DAMVIQNPRYQVTQFGKPVTLSCSQTLNHNVMYWYQQKSSQAPKLLFHYYDKDFNNEADTPDNFQSRRPNTSFCFLDIRSPGLGDTAMYLCATSSDRGYEQYFGPGTRLTVT.

This clonotype has a count of ten or more. This sequence joins TRBV6-2 or TRBV6-3 and TRBJ2-7; D not certain. CDR3 size: 11 residues. The germline V gene has CDR1 MNHEY and CDR2 SVGEGT. V was cut by 5 bases and J by 5 bases, with 7 bases left in between. The CDR3 loop reads CASSTSHEQYF. The CDR3, as DNA: TGTGCCAGCAGTACAAGCCACGAGCAGTACTTC.

In its sample, this clonotype was seen a few times. The chain couples TRBV27 to TRBJ2-7; either TRBD1 or TRBD2 may fit D (7 bases each). There are 15 residues in the CDR3. Trimming cost V 4 bases and J 6 bases, with 19 bases left between them. Germline assignment: CDR1 MNHEY and CDR2 SMNVEV (reference sequence). The DNA of the CDR3 is TGTGCCAGCAGTTACCAGGGGGGGGCGTTTAGCGAGCAGTACTTC. Translated, it gives CASSYQGGAFSEQYF.

On this clonotype: This may come from a read error, since a much larger clone is one base off. The chain has TRBV12-3 or TRBV12-4 and TRBJ1-4; D is undetermined. CDR3 length: 13 amino acids. The DNA for the CDR3 is TGTGCCAGCAGTTATTCGGTTAGGTGGAAACTGGTTTTT. Translating it yields CASSYSVRWKLVF.

This clonotype occurred a few times. The chain joins TRBV5-1 to TRBJ2-7, with TRBD2 matching over 12 bases. V shed 5 bases, J shed 2 bases, and the junction held 8 bases outside the gene matches. The CDR3 is made up of 16 amino acids. The germline V gene encodes CDR1 SGHRS and CDR2 YFSETQ. CDR3 coding DNA: TGCGCCAGCAGTCCGCGCGGACTAGCGGGAACCTACGAGCAGTACTTC. Translating gives CASSPRGLAGTYEQYF.

This clonotype was found a few times. The chain couples TRBV7-9 to TRBJ2-1; the D is unclear. The CDR3 consists of 13 residues. Trimming left V 5 bases short and J 4 bases short, with 9 bases between. Germline V gene lookup returns CDR1 SEHNR and CDR2 FQNEAQ (reference sequence). The CDR3 here is CASSVSEYNEQFF. The DNA for the CDR3 is TGTGCCAGCAGCGTATCGGAGTACAATGAGCAGTTCTTC.

Comment on this clonotype: A much larger clone lies a single base off, so this may be a read error. The chain links TRBV6-5 to TRBJ1-1; unclear D gene. V dropped 8 bases and J dropped 1 base, with 17 bases sitting between them. Per germline, CDR1 MNHEY and CDR2 SVGAGI. CDR3 length equals 15 residues. DNA of the CDR3: TGTGCCAGCGGGTCTGTGTCAACGGGGAACACTGAAGCTTTCTTT. It encodes CASGSVSTGNTEAFF.

This chain uses TRBV21-1 with TRBJ1-1; TRBD1, as called in the table, went unchecked against the DNA. TRBV21-1 is a pseudogene segment. The CDR3 has 17 amino acids. This CDR3 is CASSGVGQGPLNTEAFF. The CDR3, as DNA: TGTGCCAGCAGCGGGGTGGGGCAGGGACCCCTGAACACTGAAGCTTTCTTT.

At least ten counts were recorded for this clonotype. The rearrangement joins TRBV24-1 to TRBJ2-3, with D perhaps TRBD1 (6 bases). Germline V gene sequence: CDR1 KGHDR, CDR2 SFDVKD. CDR3 length: 17 amino acids. V was trimmed by 3 bases and J by 2 bases, leaving 17 bases between them. CDR3 DNA: TGTGCCACCAGTGATGCCCCAGGGGTCCTCGCCACAGATACGCAGTATTTT. Protein: CATSDAPGVLATDTQYF.

This clonotype appeared a few times. The chain has TRBV7-9 and TRBJ2-7; TRBD2 matches at 7 bases. The CDR3 extends over 13 amino acids. Germline trimming cut 7 bases from V and 2 bases from J; bases unmatched to any gene: 5. Germline lookup yields CDR1 SEHNR and CDR2 FQNEAQ (reference sequence). The CDR3 DNA follows: TGTGCCAGCAACCCCGGGACTACCTACGAGCAGTACTTC. Translating gives CASNPGTTYEQYF.

The sample holds many counts of this clonotype. The chain joins TRBV4-1 to TRBJ2-5; the D gene could be TRBD1 or TRBD2 (5 bases each). Germline V CDR1 and CDR2: MGHRA, YSYEKL. The CDR3 runs to 18 residues. The V and J ends lost 0 bases and 5 bases respectively, with 22 bases between them. CDR3 coding DNA: TGCGCCAGCAGCCAAGACAAATTTTCCGGGACGTCGGGGGAGACCCAGTACTTC. Protein: CASSQDKFSGTSGETQYF.

This sequence joins TRBV7-9 and TRBJ2-7; the D gene is possibly TRBD1 (6 bases). The CDR3 is 14 amino acids. Germline CDR1 is SEHNR and CDR2 is FQNEAQ (reference sequence). The V and J ends lost 0 bases and 3 bases respectively, with 9 bases between them. This chain's CDR3 is CASSLAGQNYEQYF. CDR3 nucleotides: TGTGCCAGCAGCTTAGCAGGACAGAACTACGAGCAGTACTTC.

This clonotype came up many times. The rearrangement joins TRBV6-2 or TRBV6-3 to TRBJ2-7; 11 bases fit TRBD2. Germline lookup yields CDR1 MNHEY and CDR2 SVGEGT. The CDR3 sequence is 15 residues long. The trim removed 6 bases at V and 2 bases at J, leaving 6 bases unmatched. This CDR3 reads CASSSGTSGTYEQYF. The CDR3 DNA sequence: TGTGCCAGCAGCTCCGGGACTAGCGGTACCTACGAGCAGTACTTC.

This clonotype appeared many times. The chain joins TRBV3-1 to TRBJ2-3, with 11 bases matching TRBD2. The CDR3 is 16 amino acids. Germline V gene sequence: CDR1 LGHDT, CDR2 YNNKEL (reference sequence). V lost 4 bases to trimming and J lost 2 bases; unmatched junction nucleotides: 5. The CDR3 reads CASSPGLAEPTDTQYF. The CDR3 coding sequence is TGTGCCAGCAGCCCGGGACTAGCGGAACCCACAGATACGCAGTATTTT.

There are many counts of this clonotype. The genes are TRBV6-1 and TRBJ1-4; D call uncertain. The CDR3 length is 14 residues. Trimming cost V 6 bases and J 7 bases, with 15 bases left between them. Germline V gene sequence: CDR1 MNHNS, CDR2 SASEGT. The CDR3 sequence is CASRTGIEGEKLFF. As DNA, the CDR3 is TGTGCCAGCAGAACCGGGATAGAGGGTGAAAAACTGTTTTTT.

This clonotype was recorded many times. This chain links TRBV6-1 with TRBJ2-7; D is possibly TRBD2 (5 bases). Per the germline V gene, CDR1 is MNHNS and CDR2 is SASEGT. The CDR3 runs 13 residues. The ends were cut back, 4 bases at V and 4 bases at J, with 11 bases in the middle. The CDR3 nucleotides read TGTGCCAGCAGTGTAGCCGGGAATTACGAGCAGTACTTC. This gives the protein CASSVAGNYEQYF.

This clonotype occurred a few times. This rearrangement joins TRBV27 to TRBJ2-7; tentatively, D is TRBD1 (6 bases). The CDR3 spans 12 residues. Deletions cut 4 bases from V and 7 bases from J, with 11 bases between. Germline V lookup: CDR1 MNHEY, CDR2 SMNVEV (reference sequence). CDR3 DNA: TGTGCCAGCAGTTCGACAGGATCAGAGCAGTACTTC. It specifies CASSSTGSEQYF.

To note about this clonotype: The conserved closing phenylalanine or tryptophan is absent in this CDR3, likely reflecting a read error. The J gene is TRBJ2-7, the V gene TRBV6-6; D not certain. The V end was cut by 2 bases, the J end by 5 bases, with 10 bases between. Germline-derived CDR1 and CDR2 are MNHNY and SVGAGI (reference sequence). The CDR3 length is 13 residues. The CDR3 sequence is CASSYPGLHEQYL. The CDR3 DNA reads TGTGCCAGCAGTTACCCCGGTCTCCACGAGCAGTACCTC.

The chain has TRBV28 and TRBJ1-3; D is uncertain. Trimming took off 6 bases at V and 0 bases at J, with 15 bases between the two ends. The CDR3 runs to 16 residues. Germline V gene sequence: CDR1 MDHEN, CDR2 SYDVKM. For the CDR3, the DNA is TGTGCCAGCAGCCTGGGTAGTTTTACCTCTGGAAACACCATATATTTT. Protein product: CASSLGSFTSGNTIYF.

The sample holds many counts of this clonotype. The chain employs TRBV6-5 and TRBJ2-1; D perhaps matches TRBD2 (5 bases). Trimming pared 4 bases from V and 5 bases from J, leaving 6 bases between. CDR1 MNHEY and CDR2 SVGAGI come from the germline V gene. The length of the CDR3 is 12 residues. The CDR3 nucleotides are TGTGCCAGCAGTTCGGGAAACAATGAGCAGTTCTTC. This gives the protein CASSSGNNEQFF.

This clonotype was observed many times. V usage is TRBV30 and J usage is TRBJ1-3, with TRBD1 identical over 9 bases. J lost 0 bases, V lost 1 base, and 1 base had no gene match. CDR3 length: 15 amino acids. Looked up from germline, CDR1 is GTSNPN and CDR2 is SVGIG (reference sequence). The CDR3 DNA reads TGTGCCTGGAGTGCGGGACAGGGCTCTGGAAACACCATATATTTT. It specifies CAWSAGQGSGNTIYF.

CDR3 region: CASSQTVSSYNEQFF. Written as DNA, the CDR3 is TGCGCCAGCAGCCAAACAGTGAGCTCCTACAATGAGCAGTTCTTC. The rearrangement links TRBV4-1 to TRBJ2-1, with D hard to call. Deletions cut 2 bases from V and 0 bases from J, with 8 bases between. Germline V gene data show CDR1 as MGHRA and CDR2 as YSYEKL. This CDR3 has 15 residues.

This clonotype was picked up many times. This rearrangement joins TRBV7-9 to TRBJ2-3; TRBD1 or TRBD2 may be the D gene (5 bases each). This CDR3 comprises 17 residues. Germline lookup yields CDR1 SEHNR and CDR2 FQNEAQ (reference sequence). The ends were cut back, 5 bases at V and 0 bases at J, with 18 bases in the middle. This CDR3 is CASSLTGLSLSTDTQYF. In nucleotides, the CDR3 is TGTGCCAGCAGCCTAACAGGACTGTCCCTTAGCACAGATACGCAGTATTTT.

This clonotype showed up many times. The chain combines TRBV30 with TRBJ1-5; a possible D gene is TRBD1 (5 bases). CDR3 length equals 13 residues. Germline V lookup: CDR1 GTSNPN, CDR2 SVGIG (reference sequence). V lost 7 bases to trimming and J lost 9 bases, with 19 bases between them. The CDR3 loop is CALSTDTIVPQHF. CDR3 coding DNA: TGTGCCTTATCGACAGACACTATAGTGCCCCAGCATTTT.

This clonotype was observed many times. The rearrangement links TRBV2 to TRBJ2-1; the D gene is possibly TRBD2 (6 bases). This CDR3 contains 16 residues. V shed 4 bases and J shed 0 bases, with 13 bases lying between them. CDR1 is SNHLY and CDR2 is FYNNEI in the germline V gene. The DNA of the CDR3 is TGTGCCAGCAGTGTTTACGGGGGAAGCTCCTACAATGAGCAGTTCTTC. Its protein product is CASSVYGGSSYNEQFF.

This clonotype was counted at least ten times. The rearrangement links TRBV7-9 to TRBJ1-1, with D tentatively TRBD1 (5 bases). Germline values: CDR1 SEHNR, CDR2 FQNEAQ (reference sequence). The CDR3 runs to 15 residues. V lost 5 bases, J lost 2 bases, and 15 bases lay in between. CDR3 sequence reads: CASSTVGGANTEAFF. The CDR3 DNA sequence: TGTGCCAGCAGCACAGTGGGGGGTGCTAACACTGAAGCTTTCTTT.

This rearrangement joins TRBV11-2 to TRBJ2-7; 8 bases match TRBD1. Germline loops: CDR1 SGHAT, CDR2 FQNNGV. The CDR3 is 16 residues long. V was pared by 5 bases and J by 4 bases, with 13 bases of the junction left unmatched. CDR3 bases: TGTGCCAGCAGCCCAGGGACAGGAATCCTGGGGTACGAGCAGTACTTC. It encodes CASSPGTGILGYEQYF.